These 11 T cell receptor beta chains were all obtained from the same sample, sequenced in a study of T cell responses to AZD1222 COVID-19 vaccine. Assay: immunoSEQ multiplex PCR; the TCRdb copy retains only in-frame clones and omits some. The sample has 140,000 to 150,000 clones; about nine tenths are singletons. Sequenced here: peripheral blood, sampled on day 0 of AZD1222 vaccination. All receptors come from an adult in good health.

This chain connects TRBV29-1 to TRBJ1-5; tentatively, D is TRBD1 (6 bases). The CDR3 has 13 residues. Per germline, CDR1 SQVTM and CDR2 ANQGSEA. With 4 bases removed from V and 6 bases from J, the gap between germline ends came to 13 bases. The CDR3 loop reads CSVGKGDGQPQHF. DNA of the CDR3: TGCAGCGTTGGTAAGGGGGACGGTCAGCCCCAGCATTTT.

CDR3 bases: TGTGCCAGTAGTATAGAGGGCCGGGGAGTCCGCGGGAGAGGCTACACCTTC. Its translation is CASSIEGRGVRGRGYTF. The gene calls are TRBV19 and TRBJ1-2; unclear D gene. The CDR3 is made up of 17 amino acids. The V gene's germline CDR1 is LNHDA and CDR2 SQIVND (reference sequence). Trimming stripped 0 bases from V and 8 bases from J, with 22 bases between.

V usage is TRBV6-5 and J usage is TRBJ1-2; TRBD1 agrees at 7 bases. The V and J ends lost 6 bases and 6 bases, in that order; junction bases with no gene match: 7. CDR3 length equals 13 residues. The germline V gene encodes CDR1 MNHEY and CDR2 SVGAGI. CDR3 sequence (DNA): TGTGCCAGCAGATATCCCGGGACAGATGGCTACACCTTC. Its protein product is CASRYPGTDGYTF.

The chain is built from TRBV4-1 and TRBJ2-5; D call uncertain. Between the trimmed V and J ends, which lost 4 bases and 4 bases, there was a span of 10 bases. The CDR3 sequence is 13 residues long. Germline-derived CDR1 and CDR2 are MGHRA and YSYEKL. Written as DNA, the CDR3 is TGCGCCAGCAGCCCTGCGGCAGGAGAGACCCAGTACTTC. This translates into CASSPAAGETQYF.

The gene calls are TRBV7-3 and TRBJ2-6, with a weak D call TRBD1 (6 bases). Trimming stripped 1 base from V and 0 bases from J, with 10 bases between. CDR3 length: 17 amino acids. Looked up from germline, CDR1 is SGHTA and CDR2 is FQGTGA. This CDR3 is CASSLRTALSGANVLTF. The CDR3 DNA sequence: TGTGCCAGCAGCTTAAGGACAGCTCTCTCTGGGGCCAACGTCCTGACTTTC.

The chain carries TRBV12-5 and TRBJ1-2; D perhaps matches TRBD1 (6 bases). With 6 bases removed from V and 7 bases from J, the gap between germline ends came to 18 bases. The CDR3 runs to 14 residues. CDR1 is LGHNT, CDR2 FRNRAP, per germline. The CDR3 coding sequence is TGTGCTAGTGGGCCCCTTAAAGGGGGACGTGGCTACACCTTC. This encodes CASGPLKGGRGYTF.

This sequence joins TRBV6-5 and TRBJ1-1; D may be TRBD1 (6 bases). This CDR3 comprises 15 residues. Deletions cut 2 bases from V and 2 bases from J, with 12 bases between. The germline V gene has CDR1 MNHEY and CDR2 SVGAGI. CDR3 nucleotides: TGTGCCAGCAGTTACAGCGACAGGCCCAACACTGAAGCTTTCTTT. Its translation is CASSYSDRPNTEAFF.

As regards this clone: Other nucleotide sequences from this sample produce the same CDR3. The genes are TRBV6-5 and TRBJ2-1; 12 bases map to TRBD2. V was clipped by 4 bases and J by 4 bases; unmatched bases: 2. The CDR3 runs 15 residues. CDR1 MNHEY and CDR2 SVGAGI come from the germline V gene. The CDR3 reads CASSLLAGGYNEQFF. The CDR3 DNA reads TGTGCCAGCAGTTTACTAGCGGGGGGTTACAATGAGCAGTTCTTC.

The genes are TRBV9 and TRBJ1-5, with 7 positions matching TRBD1. The CDR3 runs 14 residues. With 3 bases clipped from V and 7 bases from J, the junction kept 7 bases outside the gene matches. Per germline, CDR1 SGDLS and CDR2 YYNGEE. This CDR3 is CASSAHQDRQPQHF. For the CDR3, the DNA is TGTGCCAGCAGCGCCCACCAGGACAGGCAGCCCCAGCATTTT. The whole variable domain, remainder taken from reference TRBV9 and TRBJ1-5, is DSGVTQTPKHLITATGQRVTLRCSPRSGDLSVYWYQQSLDQGLQFLIQYYNGEERAKGNILERFSAQQFPDLHSELNLSSLELGDSALYFCASSAHQDRQPQHFGDGTRLSIL.

This chain connects TRBV19 to TRBJ1-1; 7 nucleotides align to TRBD1. CDR3 length equals 15 residues. V lost 7 bases, J lost 2 bases, and 10 bases stayed unmatched. Germline CDR1 reads LNHDA; CDR2 reads SQIVND (reference sequence). CDR3 region: CASTTAGGGNTEAFF. The DNA of the CDR3 is TGTGCCAGTACCACCGCGGGAGGGGGCAACACTGAAGCTTTCTTT.

The chain has TRBV7-2 and TRBJ2-3; D not resolved. CDR1 is SGHTA and CDR2 is FQGNSA in the germline V gene. The V end lost 3 bases, the J end lost 0 bases, and 13 bases lay between the germline ends. This CDR3 spans 16 amino acids. The DNA of the CDR3 is TGTGCCAGCAGCTTGGTCGCGAGCGTTAGCACAGATACGCAGTATTTT. It encodes CASSLVASVSTDTQYF.